This T cell receptor (beta chain) was sequenced during a study of cytomegalovirus exposure and HLA in healthy donors. To note about this clone: Its cognate antigen is unknown.

General study findings and limits: It was reported that the classifier diagnosed cytomegalovirus status with high specificity and sensitivity in both the original and validation cohorts. Most TCR sequences were rare, but some public TCRs occurred in many donors.

Donors consisted of healthy bone marrow donors. The PCR had 60 Vbeta and 13 Jbeta primers. TCRdb's copy holds only in-frame clones and misses some; the assay was immunoSEQ multiplex PCR. The sample records around 210,000 clones, 78% being singletons. Germline V gene lookup returns CDR1 WNHNN and CDR2 SYGVQD (reference sequence). V was clipped by 4 bases and J by 4 bases, with 13 bases between them. CDR3 size: 14 residues. The gene calls are TRBV10-1 and TRBJ1-1, with no clear D. The TCR was taken from a boy aged 5 to 17 in good health and CMV-seronegative. Material for sequencing was PBMCs. CDR3 nucleotides: TGCGCCAGCAGTGTCAGCAGTAGGAGCACTGAAGCTTTCTTT. Protein: CASSVSSRSTEAFF.